The present TCR beta chain was sequenced within a study of CD8+ T cells in alopecia areata. This clone was counted between two and nine times. The antigen remains undetermined. TCR sequencing used cDNA made by reverse transcription of extracted RNA. Produced via immunoSEQ multiplex PCR; TCRdb's table is partial and in-frame only. The sample records more than 150,000 clones, about three fifths being singletons. This CDR3 contains 17 residues. The germline CDR1 and CDR2 sequences are MDHEN and SYDVKM. V shed 7 bases, J shed 7 bases, and the junction held 16 bases outside the gene matches. This sample's treatment: oral pan-JAK inhibitor, 5-10 mg twice daily. Peripheral blood and lesional scalp punch biopsies came from alopecia areata patients. Study-wide results and limits: Many expanded lesional clones persisted during tofacitinib (in both scalp and blood). Compared with normal scalp, lesional scalp had higher clonality and more expanded CD8+ clones. In scalp samples, resident alphabeta T cells of normal skin are also sequenced.

The starting material was CD4+ T cells sorted from blood, obtained at week 4, from a patient treated with tofacitinib. V gene TRBV28 combines with J gene TRBJ1-4; 9 bases map to TRBD1. This receptor was identified in a human donor with alopecia areata. The CDR3 coding sequence is TGTGCCAGCATCCGCGCGGGACAGGGCTACCTCGGTGAAAAACTGTTTTTT. Its translation is CASIRAGQGYLGEKLFF.